A single T cell receptor beta chain is shown here with its context. No cognate antigen has been identified for it. No much larger clonotype is one base removed from it; base qualities were not supplied. Preparation of the library involved the immunoSEQ multiplex PCR assay. Each sample had around 92,000 TCR templates assayed by the deep sequencing platform. Genomic DNA extracted from sorted T cells was the material used for TCRbeta CDR3 sequencing. The paper's processing steps were these. The R programming language was used for clonal analysis of TCRbeta CDR3 data. Alloreactive CD4+ and CD8+ clones were defined by comparing unstimulated samples with post-reaction CFSE-low samples. Regulatory or non-regulatory origin of alloreactive CD4+ clones was assigned by matching sequences to the sorted unstimulated Treg and non-Treg repertoires. This is the immuneACCESS table as TCRdb keeps it, with only in-frame sequences that have V and J called. A part of the clones is gone; compared with another copy, unresolved V genes explain less than half, and the rest is unexplained. The V and J calls and the clone size are those of that table, but D and trimming were determined from the DNA. This sample holds some 100,000 clones; about 92% were observed only once. About 0.78% of the sample rests with the top ten.

TCRbeta CDR3 sequencing was performed on sorted unstimulated T cells and on proliferating T cells recovered from mixed lymphocyte reactions. Fresh whole blood from about 11 HLA-typed healthy donors was used as the source from which PBMCs were isolated. To map where alloreactive clones came from, CD4+ regulatory T cells in the unstimulated state were FACS-sorted. This record belongs to a study of siplizumab effects on memory and regulatory T cells (dated by TCRdb to the late 2010s). Regarding the research as a whole: The study examined how the anti-CD2 antibody siplizumab affects alloreactive T-cell subsets in allogeneic mixed lymphocyte reactions built from human PBMCs. Overall results and qualifications from the work: Roughly 80-95% of proliferating CD4+ or CD8+ clones could not be assigned a naive or memory phenotype. Siplizumab significantly reduced the cumulative frequency of alloreactive sequences traceable to unstimulated CD4+ memory T cells. In reactions with siplizumab, an average of about 62% of mappable alloreactive CD4+ clones were Treg-derived, compared with 26.9% in control reactions. Because sequences below about 10^-5 frequency were poorly captured, only a minor fraction of alloreactive clones could be mapped to unstimulated subsets. Whether proliferating Tregs from siplizumab cultures were suppressive was not functionally confirmed. Greater diversity appeared to be present in unstimulated naive T cells than in memory T cells, and a substantial contribution to the alloresponse seemed to be made by naive cells.

Clipping removes 0 bases from V and 6 bases from J, with 7 as the unmatched junction base count. The CDR3 measures 16 amino acids from cysteine to phenylalanine. The entry retains the CDR3 DNA only, 48 bases that are in frame from base 1. CDR1 MNHEY and CDR2 SVGAGI were looked up in the germline V gene. Material for sequencing was Tregs sorted from blood. The sequence was collected from a human donor in good health. The chain joins TRBV6-5 to TRBJ2-1, with TRBD2 matching 8 junction bases. CDR3 protein: CASSYSTGTRSNEQFF. The nucleotides are TGTGCCAGCAGTTACTCGACGGGGACTAGAAGCAATGAGCAGTTCTTC.